This T cell receptor beta chain was sequenced during a study of T cell responses to AZD1222 COVID-19 vaccine. Worth noting for this clone: Its antigen is unknown. The identical CDR3 is also encoded by other nucleotide sequences in the sample.

Study findings and constraints: Baseline antibody screening turned up just a handful of seropositive AZD1222 recipients.

The table came from immunoSEQ multiplex PCR; TCRdb's copy has only in-frame clones and leaves some out. There are 95,000 to 150,000 clones in the sample; roughly nine tenths occur only once, and about 1.5% lies in the top ten. Germline lookup yields CDR1 SNHLY and CDR2 FYNNEI. This CDR3 has 11 amino acids. V was shortened by 4 bases and J by 3 bases, with 4 bases between the two germline ends. This rearrangement joins TRBV2 to TRBJ2-7; D unclear. This receptor was taken from an adult in good health. The source material was peripheral blood, sampled on day 0 of AZD1222 vaccination. CDR3 sequence reads: CASSGIYEQYF. CDR3 nucleotides: TGTGCCAGCAGTGGGATCTACGAGCAGTACTTC.